These 9 T cell receptor beta chains were all obtained from the same sample, sequenced in a study of blood T cell repertoires in COVID-19. Here immunoSEQ multiplex PCR was the method, and the copy in TCRdb shows in-frame clones only, minus some. The repertoire holds a few hundred thousand clones, about 86% seen once, with 1.3% in the top ten. The specimen was PBMCs or T cells enriched from blood (not recorded which). All receptors come from a woman between 40 and 50 years old with acute COVID-19.

This clone is a singleton in its sample. The V gene is TRBV6-5, the J gene TRBJ1-1, with 8 bases lining up with TRBD1. Germline values: CDR1 MNHEY, CDR2 SVGAGI. This CDR3 contains 13 residues. Trimming removed 7 bases from V and 0 bases from J; junction bases left unmatched: 1. CDR3 loop: CASKTGVNTEAFF. The CDR3 DNA reads TGTGCCAGCAAGACAGGGGTGAACACTGAAGCTTTCTTT.

The chain joins TRBV5-6 to TRBJ1-1; TRBD1 matches at 11 bases. V lost 5 bases, J lost 5 bases, and 5 bases stayed unmatched. The CDR3 consists of 14 residues. Germline V gene sequence: CDR1 SGHDT, CDR2 YYEEEE. CDR3 DNA sequence: TGTGCCAGCAGGGGGACAGGGGGATTGACTGAAGCTTTCTTT. Translated, it gives CASRGTGGLTEAFF.

The rearrangement joins TRBV4-3 to TRBJ2-7; TRBD2 is a possible D gene (7 bases). This CDR3 has 13 amino acids. In germline, CDR1 is LGHNA, CDR2 YSLEER. Trimming removed 0 bases at V and 10 bases at J, with 13 bases between. This chain's CDR3 is CASSQDKGGNQYF. The CDR3 DNA follows: TGCGCCAGCAGCCAAGACAAGGGGGGGAATCAGTACTTC.

V is TRBV30 and J is TRBJ2-3; possibly TRBD1 for D (5 bases). Germline CDR1 GTSNPN, CDR2 SVGIG (reference sequence). The CDR3 runs to 15 residues. V was shortened by 3 bases and J by 0 bases, with 13 bases between the two germline ends. This CDR3 reads CAWRRQGLSTDTQYF. The CDR3 DNA reads TGTGCCTGGAGAAGGCAGGGCCTCAGCACAGATACGCAGTATTTT.

This chain uses TRBV5-1 with TRBJ1-1, with D tentatively TRBD1 (6 bases). The CDR3 is 14 amino acids. CDR1 and CDR2 (germline): SGHRS, YFSETQ. V lost 7 bases, J lost 0 bases, and 13 bases lay in between. The DNA of the CDR3 is TGCGCCAGCGGACCGGACAGATTGAACACTGAAGCTTTCTTT. It is translated as CASGPDRLNTEAFF.

This chain uses TRBV19 with TRBJ2-7; possibly TRBD1 for D (6 bases). V dropped 7 bases and J dropped 0 bases, with 13 bases sitting between them. The CDR3 spans 14 residues. In germline, CDR1 is LNHDA, CDR2 SQIVND (reference sequence). The DNA of the CDR3 is TGTGCCAGTAACCCCTCAGGGGCCTCCTACGAGCAGTACTTC. Translated: CASNPSGASYEQYF. The entire variable domain, with the rest obtained from reference TRBV19 and TRBJ2-7, is as follows: DGGITQSPKYLFRKEGQNVTLSCEQNLNHDAMYWYRQDPGQGLRLIYYSQIVNDFQKGDIAEGYSVSREKKESFPLTVTSAQKNPTAFYLCASNPSGASYEQYFGPGTRLTVT.

This clone has only a few counts. The chain links TRBV19 to TRBJ2-1; 11 bases map to TRBD2. The CDR3 totals 16 residues. J was trimmed by 1 base and V by 4 bases; bases with no gene match: 3. Germline CDR1 reads LNHDA; CDR2 reads SQIVND (reference sequence). The CDR3 bases are TGTGCCAGTAGTAAATTAGCGGGGGGGTCCTACAATGAGCAGTTCTTC. It yields the protein CASSKLAGGSYNEQFF.

This clone has more than one count but fewer than ten. The chain couples TRBV9 to TRBJ2-2; 10 nucleotides agree with TRBD2. The germline V gene encodes CDR1 SGDLS and CDR2 YYNGEE. The CDR3 loop spans 16 amino acids. The V gene end was trimmed by 1 base and the J gene end by 7 bases; junction bases not matched to a gene: 7. The CDR3 nucleotides are TGTGCCAGCAGCGTACTAGCGGGAGTTGATAGCGGGGAGCTGTTTTTT. Residues: CASSVLAGVDSGELFF.

V usage is TRBV19 and J usage is TRBJ2-1; 8 positions agree with TRBD2. Germline-derived CDR1 and CDR2 are LNHDA and SQIVND (reference sequence). The length of the CDR3 is 19 residues. V trimming: 3 bases; J trimming: 0 bases; junction bases outside the gene matches: 13. The CDR3 DNA follows: TGTGCCAGTAGTATTTTAGGGCGGGGGGCATCGAGCTCCTACAATGAGCAGTTCTTC. This gives the protein CASSILGRGASSSYNEQFF.